A single sample is the source of the 15 T cell receptor beta chains below, sequenced in a study of T cell repertoires in cytomegalovirus infection. One entry per CDR3 protein, called by TCRdb with MiXCR from the reads. The repertoire holds approximately 290,000 distinct CDR3 sequences, with about 23% as singletons. The sequencing input was PBMCs. These receptors originate from a human donor in good health (CMV status not recorded). Some clones in this sample may be carry-over from other donors' samples.

The gene calls are TRBV29-1 and TRBJ2-2; the D gene could be TRBD1 or TRBD2 (5 bases each). Between the trimmed V and J ends, which lost 7 bases and 8 bases, there was a span of 14 bases. Germline V gene data show CDR1 as SQVTM and CDR2 as ANQGSEA. There are 12 residues in the CDR3. The CDR3 here is CSAQGRLGELFF. As DNA, the CDR3 is TGCAGCGCCCAGGGACGTTTAGGGGAGCTGTTTTTT.

The chain is built from TRBV15 and TRBJ2-1; 9 bases match TRBD2. Germline CDR1 reads LNHNV; CDR2 reads YYDKDF (reference sequence). CDR3 size: 15 residues. The V gene end was trimmed by 0 bases and the J gene end by 10 bases; junction bases not matched to a gene: 7. As DNA, the CDR3 is TGTGCCACCAGCAGAGAAAGGCGGGAGGGCGCCGAGCAGTTCTTC. This gives the protein CATSRERREGAEQFF.

This clonotype was counted ten times or more. CDR3 nucleotides: TGTGCCAGCCGGACACCGGGACAGGGGGCTGGAAACACCATATATTTT. As protein: CASRTPGQGAGNTIYF. This sequence joins TRBV28 and TRBJ1-3; 11 positions match TRBD1. V lost 8 bases, J lost 2 bases, and 8 bases stayed unmatched. The CDR3 spans 16 residues. Germline CDR1 is MDHEN and CDR2 is SYDVKM.

There are many counts of this clonotype. V and J are TRBV27 and TRBJ2-7; D uncertain. V was cut by 3 bases and J by 5 bases, with 14 bases left in between. Per the germline V gene, CDR1 is MNHEY and CDR2 is SMNVEV (reference sequence). The CDR3 runs 14 residues. CDR3 nucleotide sequence: TGTGCCAGCAGTTTTAAAGGGATGCACAACGAGCAGTACTTC. Translated: CASSFKGMHNEQYF.

This clonotype was observed at least ten times. The CDR3 nucleotides read TGTGCCAGCAGTTTAGTTAGGGATACCGGGGAGCTGTTTTTT. This codes for CASSLVRDTGELFF. The J gene is TRBJ2-2, the V gene TRBV12-3 or TRBV12-4; D not resolved. This CDR3 comprises 14 residues. The V end was cut by 1 base, the J end by 5 bases, with 8 bases between.

The chain combines TRBV5-4 with TRBJ2-7, with D perhaps matching TRBD1 (7 bases). Per the germline V gene, CDR1 is SGHNT and CDR2 is YYREEE (reference sequence). CDR3 length: 15 amino acids. Trimming took 5 bases from V and 6 from J, leaving 21 bases between them. CDR3 sequence (DNA): TGTGCCAGCAGTTTACAGGGGATGCGGGGAGTCGAGCAGTACTTC. Residues: CASSLQGMRGVEQYF.

The chain employs TRBV2 and TRBJ1-1; D is perhaps TRBD1 (6 bases). V lost 11 bases and J 0 bases, leaving 13 bases between the germline ends. The CDR3 is 13 amino acids. The germline CDR1 and CDR2 sequences are SNHLY and FYNNEI. CDR3 DNA: TGTGCCGGAACAGGGAATTTGAACACTGAAGCTTTCTTT. Translating it yields CAGTGNLNTEAFF.

There are a few counts of this clonotype. V usage is TRBV5-1 and J usage is TRBJ1-6, with a weak D call TRBD1 (5 bases). Germline CDR1 SGHRS, CDR2 YFSETQ. The CDR3 spans 14 residues. With 5 bases removed from V and 6 bases from J, the gap between germline ends came to 12 bases. CDR3 sequence reads: CASSSDTTNSPLHF. CDR3 DNA sequence: TGCGCCAGCAGTTCGGACACGACTAATTCACCCCTCCACTTT.

The genes are TRBV11-1 and TRBJ2-1; 12 nucleotides line up with TRBD1. The CDR3 has 16 residues. V gave up 5 bases and J gave up 5 bases; unmatched junction bases: 7. Germline V CDR1 and CDR2: SGHAT, FQDESV (reference sequence). The CDR3 DNA reads TGTGCCAGCAGCAAGGGACAGGGGGCTTTCGACAATGAGCAGTTCTTC. Translating it yields CASSKGQGAFDNEQFF.

The chain joins TRBV20-1 to TRBJ2-2; 7 nucleotides match TRBD2. The germline V gene encodes CDR1 DFQATT and CDR2 SNEGSKA (reference sequence). CDR3 length: 16 residues. V trimming: 0 bases; J trimming: 6 bases; junction bases outside the gene matches: 10. This CDR3 is CSARDRQRGGSGELFF. CDR3 coding DNA: TGCAGTGCTAGAGATCGCCAGCGGGGTGGGTCCGGGGAGCTGTTTTTT.

CDR3 DNA sequence: TGCGCCAGCAGCCAAGCCGGACAGGGGAAGGGTGAGCAGTTCTTC. This translates into CASSQAGQGKGEQFF. This chain connects TRBV4-1 to TRBJ2-1, with 9 bases lining up with TRBD1. J gave up 9 bases and V 1 base, and 7 bases lay outside the gene matches. Germline V CDR1 and CDR2: MGHRA, YSYEKL. The CDR3 consists of 15 residues.

In its sample, this clonotype was seen many times. This rearrangement joins TRBV7-3 to TRBJ1-2; D not certain. The germline V and J ends were trimmed by 2 bases and 3 bases, with 7 bases remaining between them. The germline CDR1 and CDR2 sequences are SGHTA and FQGTGA. The CDR3 is made up of 13 amino acids. CDR3 bases: TGTGCCAGCAGCTTAGGCGGATACTATGGCTACACCTTC. Translated, it gives CASSLGGYYGYTF. Full variable domain (rest looked up from reference TRBV7-3 and TRBJ1-2): GAGVSQTPSNKVTEKGKYVELRCDPISGHTALYWYRQSLGQGPEFLIYFQGTGAADDSGLPNDRFFAVRPEGSVSTLKIQRTERGDSAVYLCASSLGGYYGYTFGSGTRLTVV.

The CDR3 reads CSVDVRDEQFF. CDR3 nucleotides: TGCAGCGTTGATGTCAGGGATGAGCAGTTCTTC. The rearrangement links TRBV29-1 to TRBJ2-1, with a weak D call TRBD1 (5 bases). This CDR3 contains 11 residues. Germline lookup yields CDR1 SQVTM and CDR2 ANQGSEA. Trimming cost V 3 bases and J 8 bases, with 8 bases left between them.

This clonotype has a single count. The chain joins TRBV29-1 to TRBJ1-4, with TRBD1 matching 7 bases. Germline CDR1 is SQVTM and CDR2 is ANQGSEA. This CDR3 has 12 residues. The ends lost 7 bases at V and 6 bases at J; junction bases unmatched: 5. The CDR3 DNA follows: TGCAGCGCCGGGACAGTCGATGAAAAACTGTTTTTT. Amino acid sequence: CSAGTVDEKLFF.

The chain has TRBV6-2 or TRBV6-3 and TRBJ2-2; D possibly matches TRBD1 or TRBD2 (5 bases each). V was trimmed by 8 bases and J by 2 bases, leaving 15 bases between them. This CDR3 is built from 15 residues. The germline V gene has CDR1 MNHEY and CDR2 SVGEGT. CDR3 protein: CASLLYGANTGELFF. DNA for the CDR3: TGTGCCAGCCTCCTATACGGGGCTAACACCGGGGAGCTGTTTTTT.